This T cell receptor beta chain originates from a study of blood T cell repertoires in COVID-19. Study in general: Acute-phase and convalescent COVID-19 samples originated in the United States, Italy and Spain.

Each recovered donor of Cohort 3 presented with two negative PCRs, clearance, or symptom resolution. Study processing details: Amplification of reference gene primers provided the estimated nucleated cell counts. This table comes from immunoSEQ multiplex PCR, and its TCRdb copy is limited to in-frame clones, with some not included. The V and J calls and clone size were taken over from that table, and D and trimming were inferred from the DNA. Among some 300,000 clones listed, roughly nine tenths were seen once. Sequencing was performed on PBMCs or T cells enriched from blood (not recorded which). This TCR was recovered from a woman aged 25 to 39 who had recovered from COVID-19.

The CDR3 DNA reads TGTGCCAGCAGAGCCCCGGGACACAACCACAATGAGCAGTTCTTC. Its translation is CASRAPGHNHNEQFF. The chain recombines TRBV6-5 with TRBJ2-1, with D possibly being TRBD1 (6 bases). Trimming removed 6 bases from V and 5 bases from J, with 17 bases in between. The CDR3 sequence is 15 residues long. Germline V gives CDR1 MNHEY, CDR2 SVGAGI.